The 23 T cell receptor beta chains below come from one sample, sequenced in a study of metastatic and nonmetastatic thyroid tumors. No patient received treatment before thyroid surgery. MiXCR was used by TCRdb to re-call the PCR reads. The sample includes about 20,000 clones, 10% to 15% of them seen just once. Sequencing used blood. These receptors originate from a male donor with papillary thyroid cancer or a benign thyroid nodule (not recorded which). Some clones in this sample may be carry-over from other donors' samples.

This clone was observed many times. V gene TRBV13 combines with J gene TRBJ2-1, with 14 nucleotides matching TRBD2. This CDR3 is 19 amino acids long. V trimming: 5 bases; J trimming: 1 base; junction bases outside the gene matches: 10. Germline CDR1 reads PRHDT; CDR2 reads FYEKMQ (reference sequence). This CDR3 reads CASSHPGLAGALSYNEQFF. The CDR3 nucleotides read TGTGCCAGCAGCCACCCGGGACTAGCGGGAGCACTTTCCTACAATGAGCAGTTCTTC.

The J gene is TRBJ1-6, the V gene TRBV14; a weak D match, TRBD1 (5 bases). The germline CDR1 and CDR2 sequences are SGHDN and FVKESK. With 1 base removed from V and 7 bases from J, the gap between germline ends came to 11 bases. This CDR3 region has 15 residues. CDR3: CASSQGWGVNSPLHF. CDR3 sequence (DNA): TGTGCCAGCAGCCAAGGATGGGGGGTCAATTCACCCCTCCACTTT.

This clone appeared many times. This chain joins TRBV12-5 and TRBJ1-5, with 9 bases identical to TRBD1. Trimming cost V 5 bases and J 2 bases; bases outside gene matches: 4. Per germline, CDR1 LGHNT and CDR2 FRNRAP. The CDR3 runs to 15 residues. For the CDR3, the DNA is TGTGCTAGTGGTAACGACAGGGGGGGCAATCAGCCCCAGCATTTT. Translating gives CASGNDRGGNQPQHF.

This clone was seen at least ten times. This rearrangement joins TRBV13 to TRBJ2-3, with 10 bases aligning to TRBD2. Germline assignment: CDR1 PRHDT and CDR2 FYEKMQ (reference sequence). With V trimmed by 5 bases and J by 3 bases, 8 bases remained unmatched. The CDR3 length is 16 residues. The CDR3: CASSPIAGGQTDTQYF. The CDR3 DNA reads TGTGCCAGCAGCCCCATAGCGGGAGGTCAGACAGATACGCAGTATTTT.

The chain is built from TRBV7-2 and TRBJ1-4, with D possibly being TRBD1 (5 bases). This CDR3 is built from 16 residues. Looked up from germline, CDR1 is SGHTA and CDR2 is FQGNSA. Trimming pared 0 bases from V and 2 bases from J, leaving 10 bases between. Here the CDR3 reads CASSLARPGTNEKLFF. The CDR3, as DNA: TGTGCCAGCAGCTTAGCGAGGCCAGGGACTAATGAAAAACTGTTTTTT.

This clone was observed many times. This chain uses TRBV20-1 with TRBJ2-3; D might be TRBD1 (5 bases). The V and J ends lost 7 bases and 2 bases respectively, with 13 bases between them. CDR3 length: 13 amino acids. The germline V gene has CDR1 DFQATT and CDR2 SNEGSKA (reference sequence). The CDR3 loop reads CSGLAGNTDTQYF. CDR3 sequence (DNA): TGCAGTGGGTTAGCAGGGAACACAGATACGCAGTATTTT.

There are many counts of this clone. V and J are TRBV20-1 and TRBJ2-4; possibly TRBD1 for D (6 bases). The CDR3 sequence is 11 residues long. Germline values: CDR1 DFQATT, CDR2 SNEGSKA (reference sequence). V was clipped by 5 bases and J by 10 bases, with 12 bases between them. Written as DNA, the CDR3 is TGCAGTGCTTTAGGACAGCTTATTCAGTACTTC. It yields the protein CSALGQLIQYF.

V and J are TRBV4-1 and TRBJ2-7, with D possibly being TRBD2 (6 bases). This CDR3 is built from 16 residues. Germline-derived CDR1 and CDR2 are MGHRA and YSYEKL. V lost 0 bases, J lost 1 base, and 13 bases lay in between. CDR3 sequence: CASSQDRDFSSYEQYF. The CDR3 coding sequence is TGCGCCAGCAGCCAAGATCGGGACTTCTCTTCCTACGAGCAGTACTTC.

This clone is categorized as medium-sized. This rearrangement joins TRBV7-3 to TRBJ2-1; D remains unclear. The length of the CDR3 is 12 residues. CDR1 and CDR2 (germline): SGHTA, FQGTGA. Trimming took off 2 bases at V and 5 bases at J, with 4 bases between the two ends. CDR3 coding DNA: TGTGCCAGCAGCTTAGGACACAATGAGCAGTTCTTC. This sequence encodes CASSLGHNEQFF.

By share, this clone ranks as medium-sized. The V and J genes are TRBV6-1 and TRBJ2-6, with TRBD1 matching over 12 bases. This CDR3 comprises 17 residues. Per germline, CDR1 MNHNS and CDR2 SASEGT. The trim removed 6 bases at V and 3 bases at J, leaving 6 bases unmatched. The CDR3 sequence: CASSTGTGGYGANVLTF. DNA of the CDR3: TGTGCCAGCAGCACCGGGACAGGGGGCTATGGGGCCAACGTCCTGACTTTC.

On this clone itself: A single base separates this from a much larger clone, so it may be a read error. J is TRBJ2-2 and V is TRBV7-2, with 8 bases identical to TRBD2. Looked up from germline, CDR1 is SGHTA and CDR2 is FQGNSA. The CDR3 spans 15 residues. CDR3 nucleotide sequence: TGTGCCAGCAGCTTAGCAGGACTAGCTATCGGGGAGCTGGTTTTT. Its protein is CASSLAGLAIGELVF.

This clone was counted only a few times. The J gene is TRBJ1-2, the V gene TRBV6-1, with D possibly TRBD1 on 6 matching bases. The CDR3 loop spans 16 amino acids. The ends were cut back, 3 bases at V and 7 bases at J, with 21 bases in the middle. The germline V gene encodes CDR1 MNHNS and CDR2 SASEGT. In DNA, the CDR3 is TGTGCCAGCAGTGATTTGAGGGGGACGGGGCTGGCTGGCTACACCTTC. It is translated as CASSDLRGTGLAGYTF.

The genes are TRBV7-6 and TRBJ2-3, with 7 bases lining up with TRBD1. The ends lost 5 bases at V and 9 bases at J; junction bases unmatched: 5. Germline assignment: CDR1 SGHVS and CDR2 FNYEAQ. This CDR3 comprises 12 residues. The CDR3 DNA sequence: TGTGCCAGCAGCCCGACAGGGAACACGCAGTATTTT. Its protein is CASSPTGNTQYF.

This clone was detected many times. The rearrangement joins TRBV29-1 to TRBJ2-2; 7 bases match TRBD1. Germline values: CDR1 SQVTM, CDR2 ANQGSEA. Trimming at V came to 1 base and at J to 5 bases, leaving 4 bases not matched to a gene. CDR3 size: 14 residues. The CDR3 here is CSVEVRQGTGELFF. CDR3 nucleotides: TGCAGCGTTGAAGTCCGACAGGGAACCGGGGAGCTGTTTTTT.

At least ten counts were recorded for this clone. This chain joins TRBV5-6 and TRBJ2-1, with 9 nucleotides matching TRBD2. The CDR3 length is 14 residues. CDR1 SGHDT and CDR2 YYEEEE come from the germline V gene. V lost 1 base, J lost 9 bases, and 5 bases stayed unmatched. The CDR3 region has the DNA TGTGCCAGCAGCTTGCGGCGGGAGGGCGGTGAGCAGTTCTTC. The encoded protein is CASSLRREGGEQFF.

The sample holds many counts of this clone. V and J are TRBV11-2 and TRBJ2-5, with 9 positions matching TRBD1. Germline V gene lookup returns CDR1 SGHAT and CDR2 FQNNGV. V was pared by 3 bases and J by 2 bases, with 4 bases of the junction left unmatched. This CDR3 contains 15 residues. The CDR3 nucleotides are TGTGCCAGCAGCTTCCCCGGGACAGGGCAAGAGACCCAGTACTTC. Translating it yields CASSFPGTGQETQYF.

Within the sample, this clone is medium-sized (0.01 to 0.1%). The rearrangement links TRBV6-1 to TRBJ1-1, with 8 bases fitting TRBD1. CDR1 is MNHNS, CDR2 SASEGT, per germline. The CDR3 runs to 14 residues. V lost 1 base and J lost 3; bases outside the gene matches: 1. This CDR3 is CASSEDRGDTEAFF. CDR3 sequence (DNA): TGTGCCAGCAGTGAAGACAGGGGGGACACTGAAGCTTTCTTT.

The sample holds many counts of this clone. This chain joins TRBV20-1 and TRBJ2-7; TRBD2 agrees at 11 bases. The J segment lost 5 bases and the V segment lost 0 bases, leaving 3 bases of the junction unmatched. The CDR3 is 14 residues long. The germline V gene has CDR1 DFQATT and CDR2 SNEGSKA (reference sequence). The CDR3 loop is CSARELAGVDEQYF. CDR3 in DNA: TGCAGTGCTAGAGAACTAGCGGGAGTTGACGAGCAGTACTTC.

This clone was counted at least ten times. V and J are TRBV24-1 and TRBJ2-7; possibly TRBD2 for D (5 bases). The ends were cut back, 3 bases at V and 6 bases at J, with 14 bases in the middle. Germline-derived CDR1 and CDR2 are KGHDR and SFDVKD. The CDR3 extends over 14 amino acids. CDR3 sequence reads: CATSDTPLGGEQYF. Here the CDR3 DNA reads TGTGCCACCAGTGATACCCCTTTAGGAGGCGAGCAGTACTTC.

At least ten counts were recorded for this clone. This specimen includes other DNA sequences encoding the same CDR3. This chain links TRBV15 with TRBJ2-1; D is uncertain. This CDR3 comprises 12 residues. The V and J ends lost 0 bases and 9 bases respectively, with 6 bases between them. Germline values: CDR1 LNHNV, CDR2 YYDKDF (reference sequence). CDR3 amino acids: CATSRDRGEQFF. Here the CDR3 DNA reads TGTGCCACCAGCAGAGATCGAGGTGAGCAGTTCTTC.

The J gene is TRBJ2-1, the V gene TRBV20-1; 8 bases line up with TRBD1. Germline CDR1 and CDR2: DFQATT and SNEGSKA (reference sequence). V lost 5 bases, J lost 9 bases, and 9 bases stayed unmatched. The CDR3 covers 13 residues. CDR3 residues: CSAPRTGPSEQFF. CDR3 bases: TGCAGTGCTCCACGGACAGGGCCATCTGAGCAGTTCTTC.

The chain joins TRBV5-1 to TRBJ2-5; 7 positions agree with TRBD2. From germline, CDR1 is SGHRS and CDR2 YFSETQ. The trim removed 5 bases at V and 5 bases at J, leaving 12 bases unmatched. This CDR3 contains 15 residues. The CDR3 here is CASSRRGEGTETQYF. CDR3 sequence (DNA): TGCGCCAGCAGTCGTCGCGGGGAGGGGACGGAGACCCAGTACTTC.

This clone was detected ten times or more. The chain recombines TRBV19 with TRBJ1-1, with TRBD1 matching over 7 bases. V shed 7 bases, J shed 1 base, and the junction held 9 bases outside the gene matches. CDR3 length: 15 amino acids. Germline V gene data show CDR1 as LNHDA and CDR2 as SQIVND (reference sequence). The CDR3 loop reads CASIQQDRKNTEAFF. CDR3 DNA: TGTGCCAGTATACAACAGGACAGGAAGAACACTGAAGCTTTCTTT.